This T cell receptor beta chain was recovered during a study of technical replicates of blood from a few donors (dated by TCRdb to about 2017). This clone was detected once. Its antigen remains unidentified. The record has no base qualities; no much larger clone is one base away. V drops 7 bases and J drops 3 bases, leaving 13 bases in between. The CDR3, from cysteine to phenylalanine, totals 13 residues. The entry retains the CDR3 DNA only, 39 bases that are in frame from base 1. The germline V gene specifies SQVTM as CDR1 and ANQGSEA as CDR2. Library preparation was by the immunoSEQ multiplex PCR assay. TCRdb took over this immuneACCESS table, retaining in-frame rearrangements with V and J assigned. Such tables are incomplete; in checked studies, under half of the missing clones stem from an unresolved V gene, and the remainder is unexplained. The table for this sample lists approximately 70,000 clones; 95% to 98% of them were counted only once. The ten largest account for about 0.31% of the sample.

The sample consisted of T cells isolated from PBMCs. The rearranged segments are TRBV29-1 and TRBJ1-3; the D gene cannot be resolved reliably. The receptor comes from a human donor in good health. The CDR3 is CSAELKSGNTIYF. The nucleotide sequence is TGCAGCGCGGAACTAAAAAGTGGAAACACCATATATTTT.